This T cell receptor (beta chain) was sequenced during a study of vaccination and CD4 T cells after COVID-19. Across the study: Participants were given two doses of BNT162b2 or mRNA-1273 vaccine.

Concerning this clonotype: Antigen specificity is unknown.

Regarding treatment: 10-day PBMC culture with coronavirus spike peptide pools or control peptides (ViraFEST assay). Each well held over 1.5 million PBMCs in IL-2 (about 10 IU/ml) medium with about 10 ug/ml peptide pools. The CDR3 runs to 14 residues. V gave up 3 bases and J gave up 3 bases; unmatched junction bases: 4. CDR1 and CDR2 (germline): DFQATT, SNEGSKA (reference sequence). Cultured CD4+ T cell DNA underwent sequencing with the Oncomine TCR Beta short-read assay. One entry per CDR3 protein, called by TCRdb with MiXCR from the PCR reads. The sample lists more than 20,000 distinct CDR3 sequences; roughly three fifths were seen once.

The source is a human donor who received a COVID-19 vaccine. The J gene is TRBJ1-4, the V gene TRBV20-1; 7 positions agree with TRBD1. The material was CD4+ T cells from blood, cultured in vitro, obtained after SARS-CoV-2 vaccination. The chain's CDR3 is CSASSGTANEKLFF. The DNA of the CDR3 is TGCAGTGCTAGTTCGGGGACAGCTAATGAAAAACTGTTTTTT.